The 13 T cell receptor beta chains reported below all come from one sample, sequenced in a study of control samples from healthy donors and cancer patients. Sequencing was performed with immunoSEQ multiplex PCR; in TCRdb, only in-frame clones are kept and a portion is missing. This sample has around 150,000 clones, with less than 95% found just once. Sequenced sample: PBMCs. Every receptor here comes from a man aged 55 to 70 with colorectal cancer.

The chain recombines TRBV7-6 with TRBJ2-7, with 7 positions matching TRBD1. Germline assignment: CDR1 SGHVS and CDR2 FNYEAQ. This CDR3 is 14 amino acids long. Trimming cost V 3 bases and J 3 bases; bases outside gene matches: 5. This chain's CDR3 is CASSFGQGDYEQYF. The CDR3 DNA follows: TGTGCCAGCAGCTTTGGGCAGGGGGACTACGAGCAGTACTTC.

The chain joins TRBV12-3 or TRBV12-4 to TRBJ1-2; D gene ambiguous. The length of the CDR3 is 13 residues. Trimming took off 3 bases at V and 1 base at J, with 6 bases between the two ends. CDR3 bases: TGTGCCAGCAGTTTCGGGTTTAACTATGGCTACACCTTC. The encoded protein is CASSFGFNYGYTF.

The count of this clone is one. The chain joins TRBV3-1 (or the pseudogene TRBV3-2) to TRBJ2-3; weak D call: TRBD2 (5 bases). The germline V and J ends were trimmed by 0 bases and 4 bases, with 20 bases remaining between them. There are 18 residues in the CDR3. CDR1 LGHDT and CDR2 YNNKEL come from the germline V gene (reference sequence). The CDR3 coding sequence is TGTGCCAGCAGCCAAGATTTTCGAGGAGGAGCCGAGGCAGATACGCAGTATTTT. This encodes CASSQDFRGGAEADTQYF.

CDR3 sequence: CASSYRGGSYEQYF. The CDR3, as DNA: TGTGCCAGCAGTTACCGTGGCGGTTCCTACGAGCAGTACTTC. This chain uses TRBV6-2 or TRBV6-3 with TRBJ2-7; no definite D call. This CDR3 has 14 amino acids. With 2 bases removed from V and 1 base from J, the gap between germline ends came to 9 bases. Germline V lookup: CDR1 MNHEY, CDR2 SVGEGT.

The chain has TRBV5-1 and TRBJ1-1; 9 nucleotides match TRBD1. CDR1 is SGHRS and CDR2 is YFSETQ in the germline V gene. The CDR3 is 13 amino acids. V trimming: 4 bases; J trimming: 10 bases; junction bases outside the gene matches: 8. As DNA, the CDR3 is TGCGCCAGCAGCCAAGACAGGGGGGAAGGAGCTTTCTTT. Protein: CASSQDRGEGAFF.

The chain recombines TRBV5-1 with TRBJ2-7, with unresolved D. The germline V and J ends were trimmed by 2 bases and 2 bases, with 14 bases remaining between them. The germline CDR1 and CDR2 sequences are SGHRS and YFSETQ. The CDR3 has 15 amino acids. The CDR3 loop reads CASSLSQDAPYEQYF. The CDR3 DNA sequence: TGCGCCAGCAGCTTAAGCCAGGATGCGCCCTACGAGCAGTACTTC.

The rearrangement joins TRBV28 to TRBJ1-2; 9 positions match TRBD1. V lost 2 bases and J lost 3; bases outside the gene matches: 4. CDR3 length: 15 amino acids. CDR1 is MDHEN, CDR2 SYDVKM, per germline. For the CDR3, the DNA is TGTGCCAGCAGTTTACCCGGACAGGGGCACTATGGCTACACCTTC. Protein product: CASSLPGQGHYGYTF.

The CDR3 sequence: CAISPGREAKNIQYF. The CDR3 nucleotides are TGTGCCATCAGTCCGGGGAGGGAAGCCAAAAACATTCAGTACTTC. The chain carries TRBV10-3 and TRBJ2-4, with 7 bases fitting TRBD2. The J segment lost 0 bases and the V segment lost 5 bases, leaving 4 bases of the junction unmatched. The CDR3 has 15 amino acids. Germline CDR1 and CDR2: ENHRY and SYGVKD.

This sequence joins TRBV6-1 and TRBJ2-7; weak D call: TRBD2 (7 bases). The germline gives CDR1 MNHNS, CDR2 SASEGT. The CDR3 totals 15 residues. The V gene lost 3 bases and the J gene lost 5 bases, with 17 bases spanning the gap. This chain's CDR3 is CASSDEWGGLHEQYF. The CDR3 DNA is TGTGCCAGCAGTGACGAGTGGGGGGGCCTCCACGAGCAGTACTTC.

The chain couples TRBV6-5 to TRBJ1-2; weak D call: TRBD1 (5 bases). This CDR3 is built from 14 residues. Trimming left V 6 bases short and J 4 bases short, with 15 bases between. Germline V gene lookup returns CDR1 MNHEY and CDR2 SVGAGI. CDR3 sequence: CASSPGGSSYGYTF. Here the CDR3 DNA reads TGTGCCAGCAGCCCCGGGGGGAGCAGCTATGGCTACACCTTC.

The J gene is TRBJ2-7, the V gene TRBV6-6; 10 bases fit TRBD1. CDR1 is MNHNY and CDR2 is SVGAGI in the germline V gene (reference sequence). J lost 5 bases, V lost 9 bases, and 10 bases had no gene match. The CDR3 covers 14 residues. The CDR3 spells CASSQIGTGDEQYF. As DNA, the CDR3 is TGTGCCAGTTCCCAAATAGGGACAGGGGACGAGCAGTACTTC.

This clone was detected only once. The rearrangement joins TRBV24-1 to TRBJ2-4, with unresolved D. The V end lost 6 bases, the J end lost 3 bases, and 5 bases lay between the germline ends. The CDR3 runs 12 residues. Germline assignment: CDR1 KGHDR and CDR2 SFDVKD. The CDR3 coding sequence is TGTGCCACCAGTTCCAGCAAAAACATTCAGTACTTC. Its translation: CATSSSKNIQYF.

The chain's CDR3 is CAINSGGVSDTEAFF. CDR3 nucleotide sequence: TGTGCCATCAATTCAGGGGGGGTATCGGACACTGAAGCTTTCTTT. The chain recombines TRBV10-3 with TRBJ1-1; 7 positions match TRBD1. Germline V lookup: CDR1 ENHRY, CDR2 SYGVKD. This CDR3 has 15 residues. The trim removed 7 bases at V and 3 bases at J, leaving 11 bases unmatched.